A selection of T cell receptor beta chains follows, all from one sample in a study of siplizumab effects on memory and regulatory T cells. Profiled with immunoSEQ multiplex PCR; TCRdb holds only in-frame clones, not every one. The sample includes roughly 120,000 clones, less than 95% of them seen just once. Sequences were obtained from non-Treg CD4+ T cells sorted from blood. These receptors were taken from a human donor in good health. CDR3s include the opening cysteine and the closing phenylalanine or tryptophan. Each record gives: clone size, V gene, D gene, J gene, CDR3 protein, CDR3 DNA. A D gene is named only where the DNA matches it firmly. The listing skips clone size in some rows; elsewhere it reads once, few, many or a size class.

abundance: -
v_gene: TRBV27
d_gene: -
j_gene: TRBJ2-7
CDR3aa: CASSLRGKYF
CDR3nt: TGTGCCAGCAGTTTAAGGGGTAAGTACTTC

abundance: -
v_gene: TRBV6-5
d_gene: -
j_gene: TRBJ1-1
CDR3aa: CASSLQGRAEAFF
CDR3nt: TGTGCCAGCAGTCTTCAAGGTAGGGCTGAAGCTTTCTTT

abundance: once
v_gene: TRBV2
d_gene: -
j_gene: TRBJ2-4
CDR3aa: CASSEALFGDGKNIQYF
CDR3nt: TGTGCCAGCAGTGAAGCGCTTTTCGGTGACGGCAAAAACATTCAGTACTTC

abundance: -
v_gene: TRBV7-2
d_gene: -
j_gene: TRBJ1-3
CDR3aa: CASRRSGHEGNTIYF
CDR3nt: TGTGCCAGCAGGCGATCGGGACACGAAGGAAACACCATATATTTT

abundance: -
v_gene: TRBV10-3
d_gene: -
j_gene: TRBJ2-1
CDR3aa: CAISESADEQFF
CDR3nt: TGTGCCATCAGTGAGTCGGCCGATGAGCAGTTCTTC

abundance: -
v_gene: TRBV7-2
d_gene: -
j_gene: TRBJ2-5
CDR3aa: CASSLVAAITMLETQYF
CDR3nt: TGTGCCAGCAGCTTAGTAGCGGCGATTACAATGTTGGAGACCCAGTACTTC

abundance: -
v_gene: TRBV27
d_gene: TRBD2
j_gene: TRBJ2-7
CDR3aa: CASSPTYGLAGLYEQYF
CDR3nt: TGTGCCAGCAGTCCTACCTACGGACTAGCGGGGCTCTACGAGCAGTACTTC

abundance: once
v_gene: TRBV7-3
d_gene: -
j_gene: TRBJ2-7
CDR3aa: CASSQGGANYEQYF
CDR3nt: TGTGCCAGCAGTCAAGGGGGGGCCAACTACGAGCAGTACTTC

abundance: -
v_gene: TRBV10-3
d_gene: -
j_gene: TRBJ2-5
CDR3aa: CAISESNTQETQYF
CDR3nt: TGTGCCATCAGTGAGTCAAACACCCAAGAGACCCAGTACTTC

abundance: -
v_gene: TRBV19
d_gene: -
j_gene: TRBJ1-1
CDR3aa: CASSSGAENTEAFF
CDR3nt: TGTGCCAGTAGTTCAGGGGCAGAGAACACTGAAGCTTTCTTT

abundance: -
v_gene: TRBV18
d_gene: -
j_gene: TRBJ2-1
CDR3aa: CASSPGRQFNEQFF
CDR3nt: TGTGCCAGCTCGCCAGGGCGACAGTTCAATGAGCAGTTCTTC

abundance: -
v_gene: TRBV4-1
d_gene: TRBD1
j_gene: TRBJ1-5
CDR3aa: CASSQEETGAFISNQPQHF
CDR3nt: TGCGCCAGCAGCCAAGAGGAGACAGGGGCCTTCATTAGCAATCAGCCCCAGCATTTT

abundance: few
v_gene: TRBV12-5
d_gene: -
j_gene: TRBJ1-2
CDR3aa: CASGDVRYGYTF
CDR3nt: TGTGCTAGTGGCGACGTTCGCTATGGCTACACCTTC

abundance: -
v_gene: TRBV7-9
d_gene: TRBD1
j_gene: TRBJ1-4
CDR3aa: CASSFTGAHEKLFF
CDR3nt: TGTGCCAGCAGCTTTACAGGGGCTCACGAAAAACTGTTTTTT

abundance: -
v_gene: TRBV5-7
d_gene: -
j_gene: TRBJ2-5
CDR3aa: CASKETQYF
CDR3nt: TGTGCCAGCAAAGAGACCCAGTACTTC

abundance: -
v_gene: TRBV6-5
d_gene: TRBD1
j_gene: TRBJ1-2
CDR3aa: CATIGQGERYGYTF
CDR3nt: TGTGCCACCATAGGGCAGGGGGAGCGCTATGGCTACACCTTC

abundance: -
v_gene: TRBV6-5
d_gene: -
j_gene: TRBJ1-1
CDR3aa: CASSYLNTRNTEAFF
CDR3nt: TGTGCCAGCAGTTACCTTAACACTCGGAACACTGAAGCTTTCTTT

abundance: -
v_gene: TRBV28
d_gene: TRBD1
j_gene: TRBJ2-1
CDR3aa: CASSPTGQGSYNEQFF
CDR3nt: TGTGCCAGCAGTCCCACGGGACAGGGCTCCTACAATGAGCAGTTCTTC

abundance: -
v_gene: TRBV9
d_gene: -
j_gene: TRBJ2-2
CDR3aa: CASSSRVGNINTGELFF
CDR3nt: TGTGCCAGCAGCTCCCGCGTGGGGAACATAAACACCGGGGAGCTGTTTTTT

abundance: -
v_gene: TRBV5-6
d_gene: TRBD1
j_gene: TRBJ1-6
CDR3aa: CASKSGTGEGSPLHF
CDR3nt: TGTGCCAGCAAATCGGGGACAGGCGAAGGTTCACCCCTCCACTTT

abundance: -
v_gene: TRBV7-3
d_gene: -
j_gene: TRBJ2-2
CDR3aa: CASSQVGDLNTGELFF
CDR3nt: TGTGCCAGCAGCCAGGTCGGGGACCTTAACACCGGGGAGCTGTTTTTT

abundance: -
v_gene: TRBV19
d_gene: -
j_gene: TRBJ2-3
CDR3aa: CASSLGPGSTDTQYF
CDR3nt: TGTGCCAGTAGCCTAGGGCCGGGAAGCACAGATACGCAGTATTTT